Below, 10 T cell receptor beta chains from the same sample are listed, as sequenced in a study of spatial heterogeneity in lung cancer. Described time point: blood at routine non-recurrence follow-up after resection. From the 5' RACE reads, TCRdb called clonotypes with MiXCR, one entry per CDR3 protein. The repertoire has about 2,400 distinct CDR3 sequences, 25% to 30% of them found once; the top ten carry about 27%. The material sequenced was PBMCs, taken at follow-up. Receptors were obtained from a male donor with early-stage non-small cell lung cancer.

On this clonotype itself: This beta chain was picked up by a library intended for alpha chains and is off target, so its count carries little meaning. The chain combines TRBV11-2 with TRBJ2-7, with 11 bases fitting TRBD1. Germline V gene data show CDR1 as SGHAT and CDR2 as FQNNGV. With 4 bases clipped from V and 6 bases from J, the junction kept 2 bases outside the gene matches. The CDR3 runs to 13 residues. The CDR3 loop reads CASSWDRGGEQYF. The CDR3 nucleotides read TGTGCCAGCAGCTGGGACAGGGGGGGCGAGCAGTACTTC.

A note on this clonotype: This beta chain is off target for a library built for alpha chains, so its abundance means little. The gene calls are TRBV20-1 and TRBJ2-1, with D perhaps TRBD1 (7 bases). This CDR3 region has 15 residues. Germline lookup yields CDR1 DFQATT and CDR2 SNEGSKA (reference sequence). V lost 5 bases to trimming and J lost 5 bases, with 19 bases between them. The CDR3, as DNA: TGCAGTGCTTTTGGGCCAGGGGGGAGTGACAATGAGCAGTTCTTC. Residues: CSAFGPGGSDNEQFF.

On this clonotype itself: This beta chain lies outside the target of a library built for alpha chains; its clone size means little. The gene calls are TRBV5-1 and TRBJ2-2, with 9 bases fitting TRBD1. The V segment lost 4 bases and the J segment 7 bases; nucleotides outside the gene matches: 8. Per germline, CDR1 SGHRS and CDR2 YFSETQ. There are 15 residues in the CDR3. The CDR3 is CASSGRTGADGELFF. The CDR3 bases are TGCGCCAGCAGCGGCCGGACAGGGGCAGACGGGGAGCTGTTTTTT. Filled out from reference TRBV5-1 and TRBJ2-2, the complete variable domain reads KAGVTQTPRYLIKTRGQQVTLSCSPISGHRSVSWYQQTPGQGLQFLFEYFSETQRNKGNFPGRFSGRQFSNSRSEMNVSTLELGDSALYLCASSGRTGADGELFFGEGSRLTVL.

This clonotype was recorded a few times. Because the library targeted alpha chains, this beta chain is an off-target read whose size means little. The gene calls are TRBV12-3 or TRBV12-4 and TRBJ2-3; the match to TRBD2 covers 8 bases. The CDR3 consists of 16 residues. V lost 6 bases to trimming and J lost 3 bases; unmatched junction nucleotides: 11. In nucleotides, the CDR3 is TGTGCCAGCAGGACCTTAAGCGGGAGAGGTACAGATACGCAGTATTTT. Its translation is CASRTLSGRGTDTQYF.

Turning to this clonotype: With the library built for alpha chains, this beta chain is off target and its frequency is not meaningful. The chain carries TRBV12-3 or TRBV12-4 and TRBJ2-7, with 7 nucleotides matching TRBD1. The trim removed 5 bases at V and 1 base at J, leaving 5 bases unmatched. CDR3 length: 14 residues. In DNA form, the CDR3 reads TGTGCCAGCAGTCAAAGACAGGGATCCTACGAGCAGTACTTC. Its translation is CASSQRQGSYEQYF.

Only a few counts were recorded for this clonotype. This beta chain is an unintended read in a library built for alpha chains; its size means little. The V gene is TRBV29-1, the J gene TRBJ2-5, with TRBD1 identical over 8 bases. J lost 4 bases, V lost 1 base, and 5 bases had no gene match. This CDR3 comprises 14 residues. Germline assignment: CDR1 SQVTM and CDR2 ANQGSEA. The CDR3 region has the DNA TGCAGCGTTGAAGGACAGGGGTCGGGAGAGACCCAGTACTTC. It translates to CSVEGQGSGETQYF.

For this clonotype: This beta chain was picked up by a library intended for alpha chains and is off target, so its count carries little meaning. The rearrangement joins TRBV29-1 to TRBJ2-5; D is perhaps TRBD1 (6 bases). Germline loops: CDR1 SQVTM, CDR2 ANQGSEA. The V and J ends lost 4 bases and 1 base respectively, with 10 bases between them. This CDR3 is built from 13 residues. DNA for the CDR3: TGCAGCGTTGTTGTGGGGGCCCAAGAGACCCAGTACTTC. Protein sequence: CSVVVGAQETQYF.

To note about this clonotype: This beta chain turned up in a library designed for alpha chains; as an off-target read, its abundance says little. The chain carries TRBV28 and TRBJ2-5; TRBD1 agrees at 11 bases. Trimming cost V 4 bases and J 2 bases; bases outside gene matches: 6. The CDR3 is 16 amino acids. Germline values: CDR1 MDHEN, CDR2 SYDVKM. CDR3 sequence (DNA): TGTGCCAGCAGTTCCGCCGGGACAGGGGGGCAAGAGACCCAGTACTTC. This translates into CASSSAGTGGQETQYF.

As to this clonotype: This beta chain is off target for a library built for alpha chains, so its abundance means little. CDR3 residues: CASSPGSRRGTQYF. The CDR3, as DNA: TGTGCCAGCAGCCCCGGGAGCCGGAGGGGTACGCAGTATTTT. This chain joins TRBV7-8 and TRBJ2-3; D may be TRBD2 (6 bases). Germline lookup yields CDR1 SGHVS and CDR2 FQNEAQ. The CDR3 spans 14 residues. V lost 5 bases and J 8 bases, leaving 17 bases between the germline ends.

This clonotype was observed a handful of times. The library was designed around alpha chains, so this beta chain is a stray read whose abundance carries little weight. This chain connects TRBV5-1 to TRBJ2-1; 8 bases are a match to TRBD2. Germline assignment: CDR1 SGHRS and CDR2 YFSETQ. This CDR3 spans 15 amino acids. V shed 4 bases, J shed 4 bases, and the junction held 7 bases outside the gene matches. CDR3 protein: CASSIGGGNYNEQFF. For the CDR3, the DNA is TGCGCCAGCAGCATAGGCGGGGGGAATTACAATGAGCAGTTCTTC.